Below, one T cell receptor (beta chain) is given with its context. The sample holds a few counts of this clonotype. Its binding antigen is unknown. The record has no base qualities; no much larger clone is one base away. The entry originates in a study of regulatory T cells in long-lasting Graves disease (dated by TCRdb to 2020 to 2023). Describing the broader study: Patients with newly diagnosed Graves' disease had been on antithyroid drugs for under 3 months. Patients with persistent Graves' disease were compared with patients with newly diagnosed Graves' disease using TCR sequencing and RNA sequencing of peripheral blood. The study took place in China and was registered as a clinical trial. A total of roughly 33 samples were covered by TCR sequencing, comprising some 13 persistent and around 20 newly diagnosed Graves' disease patients.

The time point label here, explained by the study, means: newly diagnosed GD, antithyroid drugs for less than 3 months. RNA was extracted from PBMCs in TRIzol for both TCR sequencing and RNA sequencing. The diagnosis of Graves' disease was made according to American Thyroid Association guidelines. The patients came from an endocrinology department in Xi'an, China. Each patient gave approximately 9.7 milliliters of peripheral blood, collected in an EDTA anticoagulant tube. PBMCs were isolated by Ficoll Paque Plus density gradient separation without further T cell sorting. An Agilent 2100 Bioanalyzer and agarose gel were used to check RNA quality, while a NanoDrop 2000 measured RNA concentration. V and J are trimmed by 1 base and 6 bases, and the gene matches miss 6 bases of the junction. The germline V gene encodes CDR1 SQVTM and CDR2 ANQGSEA. From its cysteine to its phenylalanine, the CDR3 spans 15 amino acids. Only the CDR3 portion is preserved as DNA: 45 bases, with reading frame beginning at the first base.

The library came from multiplex PCR. TCRdb names Illumina HiSeq 4000 as the instrument used. To build TCR beta libraries, CDR3 regions were amplified by Arm-PCR using iRepertoire HTBI primers. Before sequencing, the PCR products went through gel purification. As for how the authors treated the data: Across samples, around 58 TRBV and 15 or so TRBJ segments were identified and used for gene usage analysis of CDR3 amino acid clonotypes. COPE and FqMerger were used to merge the filtered high-quality paired reads into contigs. BLAST was used to align contigs to IMGT TRBV, TRBD and TRBJ reference genes, and CDR3 was defined according to IMGT. Clonotypes above 0.1% frequency were classified as highly expanded clones. Shannon entropy was used to measure repertoire diversity, and the Gini coefficient was used to measure V-J evenness. Public clonotypes were defined as clonotypes shared by more than one individual. In-frame beta chains were kept once TCRdb had trimmed the public reads at Q25 with fastp and called clones with MiXCR. Here each entry gathers all rows of one CDR3 protein and keeps the most common genes and DNA. The V and J calls, along with clone size, are taken from TCRdb and not from the paper's own processing. This sample holds approximately 460,000 distinct CDR3 sequences; about 17% were observed only once. The biggest ten clones account for about 11% of the sample.

The paper's findings and limits, for the study overall: Only the TCR beta chain was sequenced and analyzed. Lower TCR Shannon entropy and fewer highly expanded clones were observed in persistent Graves' disease patients than in newly diagnosed patients, which suggested clonal expansion. The authors noted that the small sample size was a limitation that may lower accuracy. Persistent patients shared more public clonotypes among themselves (over 2,500) than newly diagnosed patients did (about 900). Preferential use of TRBV28, TRBJ1-2 and TRBJ2-5 was observed in persistent disease, whereas TRBV20-1 and TRBJ2-1 were favored in newly diagnosed disease. Because the primary lesion, thyroid tissue, could not be accessed, the study looked at peripheral blood alone.

These sequences were also reported in another study, on T cells in Graves' hyperthyroidism and ophthalmopathy. As described in the second report: Graves' hyperthyroidism was defined as stable when no progression to ophthalmopathy occurred over 18 months of follow-up. Hyperthyroidism patients were newly diagnosed, with disease duration under 2 months, and aged 18 to 65 years. Any patient with an uncontrolled infection, another autoimmune disease, pregnancy or lactation was excluded. Diagnoses relied on clinical symptoms, serum thyroxine and TRAb, thyroid ultrasound and orbital computed tomography. The TCR CDR3 was subjected to a first round of RT-PCR using the HTBI primer set and the Qiagen OneStep RT-PCR kit. Most expanded thyroid clonotypes (frequency above 0.001) were also detected in blood, a finding suggesting that blood repertoires may reflect thyroid immune responses. In cross-validation, a model built on a 13 V-J signature told ophthalmopathy apart from stable hyperthyroidism with approximately 90% sensitivity and approximately 84% specificity, and in testing the same model reached 80%/75%. In validation, the model predicted progression to ophthalmopathy with approximately 69% sensitivity and less than 75% specificity, a median of 6.5 months before onset. To identify TCR V-J signatures that set the groups apart, the researchers used a discovery cohort of 90 to 100 patients, made up of under 50 with Graves' ophthalmopathy and 57 with stable Graves' hyperthyroidism. Prospective prediction of ophthalmopathy was tested in an independent validation cohort of 18 to 20 hyperthyroidism patients and 15 to 17 patients who later progressed to ophthalmopathy. The approximately 100 discovery patients were divided at random into training and test sets in a 7:3 ratio. In more than 5 Graves' hyperthyroidism patients, the study also compared T-cell repertoires from thyroid tissue with T-cell repertoires from blood. After blood sampling, hyperthyroidism patients were treated with methimazole at a starting dose of 30 mg daily, and ophthalmopathy patients were treated with high-dose intravenous methylprednisolone. Libraries were constructed in a second round of multiplex PCR, after which size selection and purification were carried out. Libraries were sequenced paired-end with 100 bp reads on an Illumina HiSeq2000. SOAPnuke was used to process the raw data, removing reads that contained adapters or uncalled bases, had a mean Phred below 15, or lacked an exact match to the constant primer or identifier. COPE v1.2.5 was used to merge the high-quality paired reads, and each unique nucleotide sequence was defined as a clonotype. MiTCR v1.1 was used to align clonotypes to the IMGT TRBV, TRBD and TRBJ reference segments. The analysis was restricted to V-J combinations with a frequency above 0.0001, which together covered 99.2% of the repertoires. A TCS score was defined as the ratio of F50 (clonal expansion) to E x V (chaos), with BLOSUM62-based TCRdist applied between CDR3 peptides within each V-J. Welch's t-statistics and random forest reduced fewer than 600 V-J features to roughly 13, which were used in a naive Bayes classifier (R e1071). Sample size was not statistically predetermined, and investigators were not blinded to group allocation. The paper reports TCR Vbeta CDR3 sequencing of fewer than 150 peripheral blood samples: around 45 ophthalmopathy, about 75 hyperthyroidism and around 17 progressor patients.

Recombination linked TRBV29-1 to TRBJ2-3; a stretch of 11 junction bases matches TRBD2. The clonotype originates from a woman between 25 and 40 years old with Graves disease. Donor details come from another sample of the same person, matched by shared clones. The starting material was peripheral blood mononuclear cells (PBMCs), obtained at new diagnosis, from a patient treated with antithyroid drugs. CDR3 region: CSVEVPSGRRDTQYF. The sequenced DNA: TGCAGCGTTGAAGTCCCTAGCGGGAGGCGGGATACGCAGTATTTT.